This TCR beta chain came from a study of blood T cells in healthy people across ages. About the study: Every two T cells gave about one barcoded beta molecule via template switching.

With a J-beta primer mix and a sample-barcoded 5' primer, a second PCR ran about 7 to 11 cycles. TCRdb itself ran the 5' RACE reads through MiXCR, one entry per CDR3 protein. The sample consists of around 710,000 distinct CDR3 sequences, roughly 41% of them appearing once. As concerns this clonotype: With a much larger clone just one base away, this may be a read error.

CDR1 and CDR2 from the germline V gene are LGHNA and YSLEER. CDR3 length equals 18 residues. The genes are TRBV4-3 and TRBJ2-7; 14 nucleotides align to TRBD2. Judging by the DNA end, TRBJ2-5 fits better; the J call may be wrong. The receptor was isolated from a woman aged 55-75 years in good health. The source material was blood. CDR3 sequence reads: CASSQDLMGLAGVGTQYF. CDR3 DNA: TGCGCCAGCAGCCAAGATTTGATGGGACTAGCGGGAGTAGGGACCCAGTACTTC.